What follows are 27 T cell receptor beta chains derived from one specimen sequenced in a study of T-cell memory formation after mild COVID-19. MiXCR, run by TCRdb on the 5' RACE reads, gives a single entry per CDR3 protein. The sample carries about 340,000 distinct CDR3 sequences, under 15% recorded once. The sample taken for sequencing was PBMCs or a T cell subset sorted from them (not recorded which). These receptors originate from a man aged 18-30 years who had mild COVID-19 (a few samples of this study predate the infection). Cell type and time point are not known.

This chain uses TRBV5-1 with TRBJ2-3; 8 nucleotides line up with TRBD2. Trimming took 4 bases from V and 6 from J; bases not matched to a gene: 10. The CDR3 consists of 15 residues. Germline V lookup: CDR1 SGHRS, CDR2 YFSETQ. The CDR3 sequence is CASSPPAGVEDTQYF. The CDR3 nucleotides read TGCGCCAGCAGCCCCCCAGCGGGGGTGGAGGATACGCAGTATTTT.

Many counts were recorded for this clonotype. The CDR3 region is CASSLASPTDTQYF. The CDR3 nucleotides read TGTGCCAGCAGTTTGGCCTCTCCCACAGATACGCAGTATTTT. The chain links TRBV6-6 to TRBJ2-3; no firm D call. Trimming removed 4 bases from V and 2 bases from J, with 10 bases in between. This CDR3 contains 14 residues. CDR1 and CDR2 from the germline V gene are MNHNY and SVGAGI (reference sequence).

This clonotype was detected ten times or more. This rearrangement joins TRBV18 to TRBJ2-1; 11 positions agree with TRBD2. The CDR3 extends over 17 amino acids. Germline values: CDR1 KGHSH, CDR2 LQKENI. The trim removed 3 bases at V and 10 bases at J, leaving 14 bases unmatched. The CDR3 reads CASSPTPHSGGAGEQFF. CDR3 coding DNA: TGTGCCAGCTCACCGACCCCTCATAGCGGGGGGGCTGGGGAGCAGTTCTTC.

This clonotype was detected only a few times. The V gene is TRBV6-4, the J gene TRBJ1-5, with TRBD1 matching 7 bases. From germline, CDR1 is MRHNA and CDR2 SNTAGT. Trimming at V came to 2 bases and at J to 7 bases, leaving 2 bases not matched to a gene. The CDR3 runs to 13 residues. CDR3 in DNA: TGTGCCAGCAGTGACCACAGGGGACAGCCCCAGCATTTT. Translated: CASSDHRGQPQHF.

This clonotype was recorded a few times. The J gene is TRBJ1-2, the V gene TRBV7-8; TRBD1 might be the D (6 bases). The germline V gene encodes CDR1 SGHVS and CDR2 FQNEAQ. Trimming left V 1 base short and J 2 bases short, with 14 bases between. The CDR3 is made up of 16 amino acids. CDR3 sequence (DNA): TGTGCCAGCAGCTTAGGCCACGGGGGCTTGAACTATGGCTACACCTTC. This sequence encodes CASSLGHGGLNYGYTF.

At least ten counts were recorded for this clonotype. V and J are TRBV5-1 and TRBJ2-5; weak D call: TRBD1 (5 bases). The CDR3 is 13 amino acids. V was trimmed by 3 bases and J by 3 bases, leaving 9 bases between them. Germline V gene sequence: CDR1 SGHRS, CDR2 YFSETQ. CDR3 protein: CASSSDKEETQYF. CDR3 coding DNA: TGCGCCAGCAGCTCGGACAAAGAAGAGACCCAGTACTTC.

V is TRBV7-9 and J is TRBJ2-3; possibly TRBD2 for D (7 bases). This CDR3 contains 15 residues. Germline CDR1 reads SEHNR; CDR2 reads FQNEAQ (reference sequence). Trimming took 8 bases from V and 6 from J, leaving 21 bases between them. Here the CDR3 DNA reads TGTGCCAGCGACCCGAAGGGGGGGAGAGGTGATACGCAGTATTTT. It specifies CASDPKGGRGDTQYF.

The V and J genes are TRBV20-1 and TRBJ2-4; 10 positions agree with TRBD2. The junction had 5 bases not matched to a gene; V was cut back by 1 base and J by 2 bases. The CDR3 is made up of 16 amino acids. Germline-derived CDR1 and CDR2 are DFQATT and SNEGSKA (reference sequence). DNA for the CDR3: TGCAGTGCTAGAGCCCCAGCGGGGGGGACCAAAAACATTCAGTACTTC. It codes for CSARAPAGGTKNIQYF.

This clonotype was seen repeatedly, ten times or more. The chain joins TRBV9 to TRBJ2-3, with D unresolved. This CDR3 is 15 amino acids long. Germline CDR1 reads SGDLS; CDR2 reads YYNGEE. V was clipped by 0 bases and J by 0 bases, with 8 bases between them. The CDR3 sequence is CASSVAGFSTDTQYF. In DNA, the CDR3 is TGTGCCAGCAGCGTAGCAGGATTTAGCACAGATACGCAGTATTTT.

V and J are TRBV5-5 and TRBJ2-2, with TRBD2 matching 7 bases. Germline assignment: CDR1 SGHKS and CDR2 YYEKEE (reference sequence). CDR3 length: 17 amino acids. The junction had 8 bases not matched to a gene; V was cut back by 1 base and J by 2 bases. The CDR3 sequence is CASSLHRTGGNTGELFF. DNA of the CDR3: TGTGCCAGCAGCTTGCACAGGACGGGGGGTAACACCGGGGAGCTGTTTTTT.

This clonotype has more than one count but fewer than ten. J is TRBJ2-3 and V is TRBV7-2, with TRBD2 identical over 7 bases. V was clipped by 5 bases and J by 0 bases; unmatched bases: 14. This CDR3 has 18 amino acids. Germline V CDR1 and CDR2: SGHTA, FQGNSA. The CDR3 loop is CASSPLQRGGLSTDTQYF. Here the CDR3 DNA reads TGTGCCAGCAGCCCACTTCAACGGGGAGGGCTCAGCACAGATACGCAGTATTTT.

This clonotype has only a few counts. The chain links TRBV4-2 to TRBJ2-1, with TRBD2 identical over 8 bases. The CDR3 extends over 14 amino acids. Germline V gives CDR1 LGHNA, CDR2 YNFKEQ. Trimming took 4 bases from V and 5 from J; bases not matched to a gene: 4. The CDR3 sequence: CASSLAGLDNEQFF. The CDR3 DNA reads as TGTGCCAGCAGCCTAGCGGGGCTGGACAATGAGCAGTTCTTC.

This clonotype has more than one count but fewer than ten. V and J are TRBV5-1 and TRBJ1-1, with D possibly TRBD1 on 6 matching bases. The CDR3 extends over 15 amino acids. V was cut by 4 bases and J by 0 bases, with 13 bases left in between. The germline CDR1 and CDR2 sequences are SGHRS and YFSETQ. CDR3 sequence reads: CASSLGGHMNTEAFF. Here the CDR3 DNA reads TGCGCCAGCAGCCTGGGGGGGCACATGAACACTGAAGCTTTCTTT.

The V call is TRBV27, the J call TRBJ2-7; 11 bases agree with TRBD1. V dropped 1 base and J dropped 2; count of bases not matched to a gene: 1. Germline V gene lookup returns CDR1 MNHEY and CDR2 SMNVEV (reference sequence). This CDR3 is built from 15 residues. CDR3 protein: CASSLWTGGPYEQYF. The CDR3 nucleotides are TGTGCCAGCAGTTTATGGACAGGGGGCCCCTACGAGCAGTACTTC.

In this sample, this clonotype turned up a few times. The chain uses TRBV10-3 and TRBJ1-2; 8 bases match TRBD1. CDR1 ENHRY and CDR2 SYGVKD come from the germline V gene. With V trimmed by 6 bases and J by 4 bases, 7 bases remained unmatched. The CDR3 covers 14 residues. CDR3 sequence (DNA): TGTGCCATCAGGGACAGGGTGGCGACCTATGGCTACACCTTC. Translated, it gives CAIRDRVATYGYTF.

The gene calls are TRBV6-5 and TRBJ1-1; perhaps TRBD1 as D (5 bases). The CDR3 totals 14 residues. Germline lookup yields CDR1 MNHEY and CDR2 SVGAGI. V lost 4 bases and J 1 base, leaving 10 bases between the germline ends. The CDR3 spells CASSLAGWNTEAFF. The DNA for the CDR3 is TGTGCCAGCAGTTTGGCAGGGTGGAACACTGAAGCTTTCTTT.

This clonotype appeared a few times. The chain uses TRBV4-3 and TRBJ2-7; 7 bases are shared with TRBD1. Germline V gene sequence: CDR1 LGHNA, CDR2 YSLEER. The J segment lost 4 bases and the V segment lost 5 bases, leaving 8 bases of the junction unmatched. The CDR3 runs 14 residues. Here the CDR3 reads CASSSSRGSYEQYF. The CDR3 nucleotides are TGCGCCAGCAGCTCGAGCAGGGGGTCTTACGAGCAGTACTTC.

The rearrangement joins TRBV9 to TRBJ2-2, with D maybe TRBD2 (7 bases). CDR1 SGDLS and CDR2 YYNGEE come from the germline V gene. The CDR3 sequence is 15 residues long. Between the trimmed V and J ends, which lost 9 bases and 0 bases, there was a span of 15 bases. The CDR3 region has the DNA TGTGCCACCAGAGGGGGGGCCTCGAACACCGGGGAGCTGTTTTTT. It yields the protein CATRGGASNTGELFF.

In its sample, this clonotype was seen many times. The chain carries TRBV12-3 or TRBV12-4 and TRBJ2-2; 11 bases agree with TRBD2. This CDR3 has 18 residues. The V gene end was trimmed by 2 bases and the J gene end by 3 bases; junction bases not matched to a gene: 8. This chain's CDR3 is CASSLLPLAGGDTGELFF. In DNA, the CDR3 is TGTGCCAGCAGTTTACTCCCGCTAGCGGGGGGCGACACCGGGGAGCTGTTTTTT.

This clonotype was seen more than once but under ten times. V gene TRBV9 combines with J gene TRBJ1-1; D gene ambiguous. Looked up from germline, CDR1 is SGDLS and CDR2 is YYNGEE. The CDR3 runs 15 residues. With 3 bases removed from V and 5 bases from J, the gap between germline ends came to 17 bases. The CDR3 region has the DNA TGTGCCAGCAGCGCCACCAGACACCTGGGGACTGAAGCTTTCTTT. This codes for CASSATRHLGTEAFF.

The chain employs TRBV20-1 and TRBJ2-3; D perhaps matches TRBD2 (6 bases). V lost 7 bases and J 1 base, leaving 15 bases between the germline ends. CDR1 is DFQATT and CDR2 is SNEGSKA in the germline V gene (reference sequence). This CDR3 comprises 14 residues. CDR3 nucleotide sequence: TGCAGTGGCCTCCCAGGGAGGCGCACAGATACGCAGTATTTT. Translation gives CSGLPGRRTDTQYF.

This clonotype was counted between two and nine times. V gene TRBV7-2 combines with J gene TRBJ2-2; D remains ambiguous. The CDR3 contains 13 residues. The germline CDR1 and CDR2 sequences are SGHTA and FQGNSA. V lost 0 bases and J lost 7, with 6 bases in between. The CDR3 spells CASSLAQGGELFF. CDR3 coding DNA: TGTGCCAGCAGCTTAGCGCAAGGCGGGGAGCTGTTTTTT. The full variable domain, completed using reference TRBV7-2 and TRBJ2-2, is GAGVSQSPSNKVTEKGKDVELRCDPISGHTALYWYRQSLGQGLEFLIYFQGNSAPDKSGLPSDRFSAERTGGSVSTLTIQRTQQEDSAVYLCASSLAQGGELFFGEGSRLTVL.

This clonotype has more than one count but fewer than ten. The junction departs from germline at one end; a sequencing error may be responsible. The chain is built from TRBV7-7 and TRBJ2-2, with 10 bases lining up with TRBD1. The CDR3 totals 16 residues. CDR1 and CDR2 (germline): SSHAT, FNYEAQ (reference sequence). The CDR3 reads CASSVSRDRGTGELFF. DNA of the CDR3: TGTGCTAGCAGCGTATCCCGGGACAGGGGCACCGGGGAGCTGTTTTTT.

Details on this clonotype: The junction shows a germline mismatch at one end, possibly a read error. The genes are TRBV6-5 and TRBJ2-1; perhaps D is TRBD1 or TRBD2 (5 bases each). This CDR3 region has 15 residues. CDR1 MNHEY and CDR2 SVGAGI come from the germline V gene. In DNA, the CDR3 is TGTGCCGGCAGCCGCGAGGGGACCTCCTACAATGAGCAGTTCTTC. The encoded protein is CAGSREGTSYNEQFF.

V gene TRBV10-3 combines with J gene TRBJ1-2; maybe TRBD1 (5 bases). CDR3 length: 14 amino acids. Germline V gene lookup returns CDR1 ENHRY and CDR2 SYGVKD. V was cut by 3 bases and J by 8 bases, with 16 bases left in between. The CDR3 sequence is CAISDVSGATGYTF. Here the CDR3 DNA reads TGTGCCATCAGTGACGTGAGTGGGGCGACGGGCTACACCTTC.

This clonotype was seen more than once but under ten times. The chain combines TRBV5-1 with TRBJ1-1; maybe TRBD1 (5 bases). CDR1 SGHRS and CDR2 YFSETQ come from the germline V gene. V was trimmed by 4 bases and J by 0 bases, leaving 16 bases between them. The CDR3 consists of 16 residues. As DNA, the CDR3 is TGCGCCAGCAGCGGTGGGATGGCAGGGATGAACACTGAAGCTTTCTTT. It specifies CASSGGMAGMNTEAFF.

This clonotype came up many times. The chain is built from TRBV4-1 and TRBJ1-2; maybe TRBD1 (6 bases). This CDR3 contains 16 residues. Germline CDR1 and CDR2: MGHRA and YSYEKL. V shed 1 base and J shed 4 bases, with 16 bases lying between them. The CDR3, as DNA: TGCGCCAGCAGCCAAGGGCTGGGGGGGGGCGGCTATGGCTACACCTTC. Translation gives CASSQGLGGGGYGYTF.